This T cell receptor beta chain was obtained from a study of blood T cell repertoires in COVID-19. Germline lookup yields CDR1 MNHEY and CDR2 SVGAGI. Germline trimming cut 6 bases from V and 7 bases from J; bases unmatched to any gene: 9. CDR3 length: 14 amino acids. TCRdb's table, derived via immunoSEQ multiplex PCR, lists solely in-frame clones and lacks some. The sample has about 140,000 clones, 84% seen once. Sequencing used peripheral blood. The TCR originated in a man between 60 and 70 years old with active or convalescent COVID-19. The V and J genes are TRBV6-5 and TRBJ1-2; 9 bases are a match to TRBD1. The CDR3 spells CASREDRGSGGYTF. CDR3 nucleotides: TGTGCCAGCAGAGAGGACAGGGGATCTGGTGGCTACACCTTC.